The 30 T cell receptor beta chains given below trace back to one sample, sequenced in a study of blood T cell repertoires in COVID-19 (dated by TCRdb to 2018 to 2020). The receptor library was made with the immunoSEQ multiplex PCR assay. TCRdb's version of the immuneACCESS table is confined to in-frame rearrangements and falls short of the full clone set. An unresolved V gene accounts for under half of the shortfall where checked; the remainder is of unknown origin. The sample table holds 300,000 to 350,000 clones, of which around 91% were seen once. About 1% of the sample is held by the ten biggest clonotypes. The sample consisted of peripheral blood. The receptor set was obtained from a woman aged 40 to 50 with COVID-19, enrolled during active disease.

There are a few counts of this clone. The chain joins TRBV30 to TRBJ1-4, with 7 bases that match TRBD1. The CDR3 loop spans 16 amino acids. Trimming removed 3 bases from V and 5 bases from J; junction bases left unmatched: 12. The germline V gene encodes CDR1 GTSNPN and CDR2 SVGIG (reference sequence). DNA of the CDR3: TGTGCCTGGAGCTCCACTACAGGGGCCCCGAATGAAAAACTGTTTTTT. It encodes CAWSSTTGAPNEKLFF.

The CDR3 DNA follows: TGTGCCACCAGCAGTGGACAGGGAGGATGGAACACCGGGGAGCTGTTTTTT. Its translation is CATSSGQGGWNTGELFF. V usage is TRBV15 and J usage is TRBJ2-2; 8 nucleotides agree with TRBD1. Trimming removed 3 bases from V and 1 base from J; junction bases left unmatched: 7. The CDR3 is 17 residues long. Germline V gene lookup returns CDR1 LNHNV and CDR2 YYDKDF (reference sequence).

This rearrangement joins TRBV28 to TRBJ2-3; D not resolved. The CDR3 runs to 14 residues. Trimming pared 8 bases from V and 0 bases from J, leaving 12 bases between. Germline CDR1 and CDR2: MDHEN and SYDVKM. In DNA, the CDR3 is TGTGCCAGCTCCCCGCACTGGAGCACAGATACGCAGTATTTT. Amino acid sequence: CASSPHWSTDTQYF.

V gene TRBV6-5 combines with J gene TRBJ1-2; TRBD1 matches at 8 bases. The ends lost 0 bases at V and 5 bases at J; junction bases unmatched: 5. The CDR3 spans 15 residues. Germline V gives CDR1 MNHEY, CDR2 SVGAGI. CDR3 region: CASSYSTGDLYGYTF. Written as DNA, the CDR3 is TGTGCCAGCAGTTACTCGACAGGGGATCTTTATGGCTACACCTTC.

This rearrangement joins TRBV27 to TRBJ2-3; 7 positions match TRBD1. The CDR3 covers 15 residues. Trimming cost V 6 bases and J 8 bases; bases outside gene matches: 14. Germline V CDR1 and CDR2: MNHEY, SMNVEV (reference sequence). The CDR3 here is CASRPGTASVGTQYF. The DNA for the CDR3 is TGTGCCAGCAGGCCTGGGACAGCCAGCGTGGGTACGCAGTATTTT.

The chain combines TRBV7-9 with TRBJ2-7; D is perhaps TRBD1 (6 bases). V was shortened by 3 bases and J by 0 bases, with 9 bases between the two germline ends. Per the germline V gene, CDR1 is SEHNR and CDR2 is FQNEAQ (reference sequence). The CDR3 has 14 amino acids. The CDR3 is CASSFRQVSYEQYF. CDR3 coding DNA: TGTGCCAGCAGCTTTCGACAGGTCTCCTACGAGCAGTACTTC.

A note on this clone: A read error may account for a junction end that differs from germline. The gene calls are TRBV7-7 and TRBJ2-1, with D possibly being TRBD2 (5 bases). Germline CDR1 is SSHAT and CDR2 is FNYEAQ (reference sequence). The CDR3 contains 16 residues. CDR3: CASSLVARSSYNEQFF. Here the CDR3 DNA reads TGTGCTAGCAGCTTAGTAGCGAGGAGCTCCTACAATGAGCAGTTCTTC. The whole variable domain, filled in from reference TRBV7-7 and TRBJ2-1, reads GAGVSQSPRYKVTKRGQDVTLRCDPISSHATLYWYQQALGQGPEFLTYFNYEAQPDKSGLPSDRFSAERPEGSISTLTIQRTEQRDSAMYRCASSLVARSSYNEQFFGPGTRLTVL.

The chain has TRBV3-1 (or the pseudogene TRBV3-2) and TRBJ2-5; a weak D match, TRBD1 (5 bases). The germline V gene has CDR1 LGHDT and CDR2 YNNKEL (reference sequence). V was clipped by 0 bases and J by 11 bases, with 7 bases between them. The CDR3 loop spans 11 amino acids. For the CDR3, the DNA is TGTGCCAGCAGCCAAGAAAAGGGGCAGTACTTC. This codes for CASSQEKGQYF.

The rearrangement links TRBV28 to TRBJ1-5, with D unclear. This CDR3 comprises 12 residues. Trimming removed 7 bases at V and 4 bases at J, with 8 bases between. CDR1 and CDR2 from the germline V gene are MDHEN and SYDVKM. The CDR3 nucleotides are TGTGCCAGCACCCTTCTAAATCAGCCCCAGCATTTT. This gives the protein CASTLLNQPQHF.

V is TRBV10-1 and J is TRBJ1-5; 9 bases agree with TRBD1. CDR1 and CDR2 (germline): WNHNN, SYGVQD (reference sequence). J lost 4 bases, V lost 4 bases, and 8 bases had no gene match. This CDR3 has 16 amino acids. The CDR3 region has the DNA TGCGCCAGCAGTGCATATTCCGGGACAGGGAATCAGCCCCAGCATTTT. Protein: CASSAYSGTGNQPQHF.

V is TRBV9 and J is TRBJ1-2; D is uncertain. Trimming removed 3 bases at V and 0 bases at J, with 9 bases between. Germline values: CDR1 SGDLS, CDR2 YYNGEE. The CDR3 is 14 residues long. The CDR3 nucleotides read TGTGCCAGCAGCGACGAGATCCCTAACTATGGCTACACCTTC. It yields the protein CASSDEIPNYGYTF.

This sequence joins TRBV10-3 and TRBJ2-3, with TRBD1 matching over 7 bases. The V and J ends lost 2 bases and 3 bases, in that order; junction bases with no gene match: 5. The germline V gene has CDR1 ENHRY and CDR2 SYGVKD. This CDR3 spans 15 amino acids. The CDR3 loop reads CAISEEGQPTDTQYF. The DNA for the CDR3 is TGTGCCATCAGTGAGGAGGGACAGCCTACAGATACGCAGTATTTT.

The chain links TRBV4-2 to TRBJ1-6; D is possibly TRBD1 (5 bases). The CDR3 spans 14 residues. CDR1 LGHNA and CDR2 YNFKEQ come from the germline V gene. V lost 1 base and J 6 bases, leaving 7 bases between the germline ends. The chain's CDR3 is CASSQGQFNSPLHF. As DNA, the CDR3 is TGTGCCAGCAGCCAAGGACAGTTTAATTCACCCCTCCACTTT.

The CDR3 DNA reads TGTGCCAGCAGCAAGGGACTAGCGGGGGGCGTTAGCTCCTACAATGAGCAGTTCTTC. It codes for CASSKGLAGGVSSYNEQFF. The V gene is TRBV7-8, the J gene TRBJ2-1, with 15 positions matching TRBD2. This CDR3 is 19 amino acids long. The germline V gene encodes CDR1 SGHVS and CDR2 FQNEAQ. J was trimmed by 0 bases and V by 5 bases; bases with no gene match: 8.

V and J are TRBV2 and TRBJ2-3; 7 positions agree with TRBD1. V shed 6 bases and J 4 bases; nucleotides not matched to a gene: 13. The CDR3 totals 16 residues. In germline, CDR1 is SNHLY, CDR2 FYNNEI. The CDR3 nucleotides are TGTGCCAGCAGGGAAACGGGACAGATTACCTCAGATACGCAGTATTTT. Its translation is CASRETGQITSDTQYF.

This rearrangement joins TRBV18 to TRBJ2-5; D remains ambiguous. The CDR3 has 12 amino acids. Trimming took 2 bases from V and 4 from J, leaving 5 bases between them. The germline CDR1 and CDR2 sequences are KGHSH and LQKENI. CDR3 coding DNA: TGTGCCAGCTCACCAGAGTCAGAGACCCAGTACTTC. Translated: CASSPESETQYF.

V usage is TRBV30 and J usage is TRBJ1-1, with D perhaps matching TRBD1 (5 bases). Trimming took off 1 base at V and 8 bases at J, with 20 bases between the two ends. Germline-derived CDR1 and CDR2 are GTSNPN and SVGIG (reference sequence). This CDR3 has 15 amino acids. Here the CDR3 reads CAWSGLGRPRGEAFF. The CDR3 nucleotides read TGTGCCTGGAGTGGACTGGGACGGCCTCGGGGGGAAGCTTTCTTT.

This chain uses TRBV6-5 with TRBJ1-3; D uncertain. Between the trimmed V and J ends, which lost 5 bases and 6 bases, there was a span of 17 bases. This CDR3 contains 15 residues. CDR1 and CDR2 (germline): MNHEY, SVGAGI. Here the CDR3 reads CASSTTRRELNTIYF. DNA for the CDR3: TGTGCCAGCAGTACGACAAGGCGAGAACTAAACACCATATATTTT.

This chain links TRBV4-1 with TRBJ1-1; weak D call: TRBD1 (6 bases). Germline CDR1 MGHRA, CDR2 YSYEKL. The CDR3 runs to 14 residues. Deletions cut 4 bases from V and 7 bases from J, with 16 bases between. In DNA, the CDR3 is TGCGCCAGCAGCCCGACCGGGGGGGCCGGTGAAGCTTTCTTT. Amino acid sequence: CASSPTGGAGEAFF.

This chain connects TRBV4-1 to TRBJ2-5; 10 nucleotides align to TRBD2. There are 16 residues in the CDR3. V shed 0 bases, J shed 0 bases, and the junction held 1 base outside the gene matches. The V gene's germline CDR1 is MGHRA and CDR2 YSYEKL. The CDR3: CASSQETSGHQETQYF. CDR3 nucleotides: TGCGCCAGCAGCCAAGAGACTAGCGGGCACCAAGAGACCCAGTACTTC.

This chain connects TRBV28 to TRBJ1-4, with 7 bases fitting TRBD1. Germline assignment: CDR1 MDHEN and CDR2 SYDVKM. The CDR3 spans 16 residues. V was pared by 4 bases and J by 4 bases, with 9 bases of the junction left unmatched. The CDR3 bases are TGTGCCAGCAGTTCCTCTCCGGGACAGCTTAATGAAAAACTGTTTTTT. Its protein product is CASSSSPGQLNEKLFF.

This clone was counted a single time. This sequence joins TRBV27 and TRBJ2-7, with D tentatively TRBD2 (6 bases). The length of the CDR3 is 16 residues. The germline gives CDR1 MNHEY, CDR2 SMNVEV (reference sequence). V lost 1 base, J lost 0 bases, and 13 bases lay in between. The CDR3 reads CASSLFYHGGSYEQYF. CDR3 coding DNA: TGTGCCAGCAGTTTATTTTACCACGGGGGCTCCTACGAGCAGTACTTC.

This chain joins TRBV28 and TRBJ2-7; D is perhaps TRBD2 (6 bases). Per germline, CDR1 MDHEN and CDR2 SYDVKM. The germline V and J ends were trimmed by 2 bases and 2 bases, with 10 bases remaining between them. This CDR3 has 14 amino acids. CDR3 amino acids: CASSLAGPAYEQYF. CDR3 sequence (DNA): TGTGCCAGCAGTTTAGCGGGGCCTGCCTACGAGCAGTACTTC.

This clone was detected only once. This chain's CDR3 is CASSPFTSGGISTDTQYF. The CDR3 nucleotides read TGTGCCAGCAGCCCGTTTACTAGCGGGGGGATTAGCACAGATACGCAGTATTTT. The chain couples TRBV7-2 to TRBJ2-3, with 12 bases that match TRBD2. The V gene end was trimmed by 5 bases and the J gene end by 0 bases; junction bases not matched to a gene: 9. The germline V gene has CDR1 SGHTA and CDR2 FQGNSA. This CDR3 region has 18 residues.

The chain links TRBV10-3 to TRBJ2-1; weak D call: TRBD2 (6 bases). This CDR3 contains 16 residues. The V gene lost 0 bases and the J gene lost 5 bases, with 14 bases spanning the gap. CDR1 ENHRY and CDR2 SYGVKD come from the germline V gene. CDR3 coding DNA: TGTGCCATCAGTGAGTCGAGGATTTTAGCGGACAATGAGCAGTTCTTC. Its protein is CAISESRILADNEQFF.

The chain is built from TRBV10-3 and TRBJ1-5, with D possibly TRBD1 on 6 matching bases. This CDR3 spans 13 amino acids. In germline, CDR1 is ENHRY, CDR2 SYGVKD. The V end was cut by 9 bases, the J end by 7 bases, with 16 bases between. CDR3 in DNA: TGTGCCATACAACAGGGATTCATACAGCCCCAGCATTTT. Translation: CAIQQGFIQPQHF.

This clone was seen only once. The J gene is TRBJ2-1, the V gene TRBV6-2 or TRBV6-3; D may be TRBD1 (5 bases). The CDR3 has 15 residues. Germline V CDR1 and CDR2: MNHEY, SVGEGT. V lost 5 bases and J lost 2, with 13 bases in between. DNA for the CDR3: TGTGCCAGCAGTCAAGGGGCAGGAACCTACAATGAGCAGTTCTTC. This sequence encodes CASSQGAGTYNEQFF.

The chain combines TRBV9 with TRBJ1-1; no clear D. V lost 4 bases to trimming and J lost 0 bases, with 13 bases between them. The CDR3 has 15 residues. Germline V CDR1 and CDR2: SGDLS, YYNGEE. The CDR3 loop reads CASSPRGMVNTEAFF. For the CDR3, the DNA is TGTGCCAGCAGCCCGAGAGGGATGGTGAACACTGAAGCTTTCTTT.

This clone was seen a single time. The V gene is TRBV5-4, the J gene TRBJ2-1, with 7 nucleotides matching TRBD1. CDR1 is SGHNT, CDR2 YYREEE, per germline (reference sequence). The CDR3 is 15 residues long. V dropped 4 bases and J dropped 2; count of bases not matched to a gene: 6. CDR3 nucleotide sequence: TGTGCCAGCAGCCCTGACAGGGTCCCCTACAATGAGCAGTTCTTC. Translating gives CASSPDRVPYNEQFF.

In DNA form, the CDR3 reads TGTGCCAGCAGCATAACAGGAGGGGAGACCCAGTACTTC. As protein: CASSITGGETQYF. The chain combines TRBV11-2 with TRBJ2-5; tentative D call: TRBD2 (6 bases). Per germline, CDR1 SGHAT and CDR2 FQNNGV. This CDR3 is 13 amino acids long. The germline V and J ends were trimmed by 5 bases and 5 bases, with 12 bases remaining between them.